This T cell receptor (beta chain) derives from a study of blood T cells in healthy people across ages. Background on the study: Template switching captured about one barcoded beta molecule per two T cells.

The second PCR ran roughly 6 to 11 cycles with a sample-barcoded 5' primer and J-beta primers. One entry per CDR3 protein, called by TCRdb with MiXCR from the 5' RACE reads. The profile shows under 1,000,000 distinct CDR3 sequences, under 40% of them singletons. A few counts support this clonotype. The antigen is undetermined. Germline V gene sequence: CDR1 SEHNR, CDR2 FQNEAQ (reference sequence). Trimming stripped 4 bases from V and 0 bases from J, with 13 bases between. The CDR3 is made up of 16 amino acids. Points from the study as a whole: PBMCs went unsorted, and a conclusive naive versus antigen-experienced comparison was therefore prevented. Donors of long life had a larger count of naive CD4+ cells and greater diversity than aged donors.

Sequenced: blood. J is TRBJ2-1 and V is TRBV7-9; D is possibly TRBD2 (7 bases). The origin of this receptor is a man between 18 and 29 years old in good health. The DNA of the CDR3 is TGTGCCAGCAGCTCCCCGGGGGGCTACTCCTACAATGAGCAGTTCTTC. Translated: CASSSPGGYSYNEQFF.